This T cell receptor beta chain was sequenced during a study of cytomegalovirus exposure and HLA in healthy donors. Losses at the gene ends were 5 bases for V and 7 bases for J; bases not matched to a gene: 9. The V gene's germline CDR1 is SGHAT and CDR2 FQNNGV. There are 14 residues in the CDR3. PCR involved 60 Vbeta and 13 Jbeta primers. The data were produced by immunoSEQ multiplex PCR, yet TCRdb's version contains in-frame clones alone and is incomplete. The sample table includes 100,000 to 150,000 clones. Sequenced input: PBMCs. The chain combines TRBV11-2 with TRBJ1-1, with 8 bases fitting TRBD1. The receptor was derived from a man aged 35 to 55 in good health and CMV-seronegative. The DNA for the CDR3 is TGTGCCAGCAGCCCGAGCAGGGGGACAGGTGAAGCTTTCTTT. This sequence encodes CASSPSRGTGEAFF. Full variable domain (missing parts from reference TRBV11-2 and TRBJ1-1): EAGVAQSPRYKIIEKRQSVAFWCNPISGHATLYWYQQILGQGPKLLIQFQNNGVVDDSQLPKDRFSAERLKGVDSTLKIQPAKLEDSAVYLCASSPSRGTGEAFFGQGTRLTVV.